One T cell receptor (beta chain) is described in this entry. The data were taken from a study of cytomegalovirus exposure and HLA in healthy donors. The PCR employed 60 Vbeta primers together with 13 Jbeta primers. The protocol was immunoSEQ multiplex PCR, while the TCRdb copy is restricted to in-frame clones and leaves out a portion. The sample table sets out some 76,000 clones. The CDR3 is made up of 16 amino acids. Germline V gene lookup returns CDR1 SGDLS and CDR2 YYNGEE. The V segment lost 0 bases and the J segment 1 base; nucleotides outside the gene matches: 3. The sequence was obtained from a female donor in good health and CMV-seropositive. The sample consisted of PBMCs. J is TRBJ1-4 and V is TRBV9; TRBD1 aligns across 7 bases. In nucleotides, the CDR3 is TGTGCCAGCAGCGTAGGAGGGGGCATAACTAATGAAAAACTGTTTTTT. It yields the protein CASSVGGGITNEKLFF.